What follows is one T cell receptor beta chain and its context. The antigen is not known. The record originates from a study of cytomegalovirus exposure and HLA in healthy donors. Whole-study findings and limits: Being productive about 87% or about 30% of the time was typical of most TCR beta V segments in an earlier analysis. As a later analysis showed, several of the most significant clusters appeared to be linked to common viral pathogens. In all likelihood, a cluster of highly shared sequence variants was a sequencing artifact.

V was clipped by 5 bases and J by 5 bases; unmatched bases: 10. CDR3 length equals 15 residues. The germline V gene has CDR1 MNHEY and CDR2 SMNVEV (reference sequence). 13 Jbeta primers and 60 Vbeta primers were used for the PCR. Original data processing: In a later analysis, approximately 80 million unique TCR beta chains included roughly 11 million shared by two or more donors. The assay was immunoSEQ multiplex PCR, and TCRdb's table has in-frame clones only and misses some. That table supplies the V and J calls and clone size; D and trimming were determined from the DNA. This table holds some 130,000 clones, approximately 83% found once.

Source material: PBMCs. The chain has TRBV27 and TRBJ2-5; TRBD1 matches 8 bases. The receptor comes from a girl aged 2-10 years in good health and CMV-seronegative. The CDR3 sequence: CASSPGQGTLETQYF. DNA of the CDR3: TGTGCCAGCAGTCCAGGACAGGGAACTTTGGAGACCCAGTACTTC.